The TCR beta chain described here comes from a study of regulatory T cells in long-lasting Graves disease. Notes on the study in general: TRBV28, TRBJ1-2 and TRBJ2-5 emerged as the favored segments in persistent disease.

Termini included, the CDR3 measures 12 amino acids. This clonotype was counted ten times or more. The antigen remains unidentified. No DNA is shown, since the ends of the CDR3 on it are uncertain; the CDR3 is the one TCRdb lists. As to time point: newly diagnosed GD, antithyroid drugs for less than 3 months. Following extraction of RNA from PBMCs, that RNA was used to make the TCR library. CDR3 regions were amplified by Arm-PCR using iRepertoire HTBI primers to build TCR beta libraries. TCRdb reprocessed the multiplex PCR reads with MiXCR, giving one entry per CDR3 protein. The sample holds 250,000 to 400,000 distinct CDR3 sequences, about 20% seen once.

The chain employs TRBV12-3 or TRBV12-4 and TRBJ1-1; TRBD1, the D gene given by the table, was not confirmed from the DNA. The starting material was peripheral blood mononuclear cells (PBMCs), obtained at new diagnosis, from a patient treated with antithyroid drugs. This sequence was found in a female donor with Graves disease. CDR3 amino acids: CASSSSGLEAFF.